This T cell receptor (beta chain) was recovered during a study of T cell repertoires in cytomegalovirus infection. Whole-study context: Shared public TCR beta signatures pointed to both CMV infection and a matching HLA type.

The CDR3 has 14 residues. V lost 7 bases to trimming and J lost 3 bases, with 15 bases between them. Germline CDR1 reads SGHNT; CDR2 reads YYREEE (reference sequence). TCRdb passed the reads through MiXCR, listing each CDR3 protein once. Seen here are approximately 400,000 distinct CDR3 sequences, 31% observed once, and the top ten hold 12% to 15%. Findings of the study overall: HLA-C-restricted CMV clonotypes gave the most frequent clonotype in two of eight donors. Pooled public TCR beta family frequency picked out CMV carriers with the relevant HLA.

This clonotype appeared a few times. As yet, its antigen is unknown. Sequencing used PBMCs. The TCR comes from a human donor in good health (CMV status not recorded). Some clones in this sample may be carry-over from other donors' samples. The chain has TRBV5-4 and TRBJ2-3, with a possible D match to TRBD2 (6 bases). CDR3 in DNA: TGTGCCAGCTCTCGGGGGATGGATACAGATACGCAGTATTTT. Translation: CASSRGMDTDTQYF.